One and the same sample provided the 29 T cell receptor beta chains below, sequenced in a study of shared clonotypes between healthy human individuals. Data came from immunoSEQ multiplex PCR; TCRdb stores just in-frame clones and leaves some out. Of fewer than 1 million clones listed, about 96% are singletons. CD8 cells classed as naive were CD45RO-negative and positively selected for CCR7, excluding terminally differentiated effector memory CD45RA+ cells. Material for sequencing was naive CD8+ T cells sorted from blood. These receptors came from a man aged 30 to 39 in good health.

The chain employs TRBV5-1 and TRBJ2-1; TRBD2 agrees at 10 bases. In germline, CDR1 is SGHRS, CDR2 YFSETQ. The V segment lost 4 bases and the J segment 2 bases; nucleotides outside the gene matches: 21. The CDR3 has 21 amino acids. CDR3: CASSPTPGTDGLADAYNEQFF. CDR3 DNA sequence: TGCGCCAGCAGCCCCACACCCGGGACAGATGGACTAGCGGACGCCTACAATGAGCAGTTCTTC.

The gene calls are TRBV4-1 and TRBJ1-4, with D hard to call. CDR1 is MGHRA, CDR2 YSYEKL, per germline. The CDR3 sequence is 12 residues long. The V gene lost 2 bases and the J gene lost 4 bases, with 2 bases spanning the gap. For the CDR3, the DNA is TGCGCCAGCAGCCAAATTAATGAAAAACTGTTTTTT. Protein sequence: CASSQINEKLFF.

For the CDR3, the DNA is TGTGCCACCAGCAGCCACGGGACAGGGGGCTCAGATACGCAGTATTTT. Protein: CATSSHGTGGSDTQYF. The V and J genes are TRBV15 and TRBJ2-3, with 12 nucleotides matching TRBD1. CDR1 is LNHNV, CDR2 YYDKDF, per germline (reference sequence). CDR3 length: 16 amino acids. V lost 3 bases to trimming and J lost 4 bases; unmatched junction nucleotides: 5.

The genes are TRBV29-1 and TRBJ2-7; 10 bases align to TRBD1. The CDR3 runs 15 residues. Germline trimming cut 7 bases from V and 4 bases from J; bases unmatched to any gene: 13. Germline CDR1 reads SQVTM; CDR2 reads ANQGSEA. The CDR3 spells CSGLETGTGEYEQYF. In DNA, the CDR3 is TGCAGCGGACTGGAGACCGGGACAGGGGAGTACGAGCAGTACTTC.

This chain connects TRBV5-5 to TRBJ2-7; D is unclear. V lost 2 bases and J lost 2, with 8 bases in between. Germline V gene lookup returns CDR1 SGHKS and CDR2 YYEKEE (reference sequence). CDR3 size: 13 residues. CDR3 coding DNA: TGTGCCAGCAGCTTTCGAGTGGCCTACGAGCAGTACTTC. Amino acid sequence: CASSFRVAYEQYF.

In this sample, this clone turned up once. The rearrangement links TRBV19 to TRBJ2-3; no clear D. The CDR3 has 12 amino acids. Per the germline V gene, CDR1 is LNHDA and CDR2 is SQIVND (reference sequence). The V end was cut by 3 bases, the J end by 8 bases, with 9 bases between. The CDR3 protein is CASSIGALTQYF. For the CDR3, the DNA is TGTGCCAGTAGTATCGGAGCACTTACGCAGTATTTT. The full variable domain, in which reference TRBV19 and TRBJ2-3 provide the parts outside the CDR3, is DGGITQSPKYLFRKEGQNVTLSCEQNLNHDAMYWYRQDPGQGLRLIYYSQIVNDFQKGDIAEGYSVSREKKESFPLTVTSAQKNPTAFYLCASSIGALTQYFGPGTRLTVL.

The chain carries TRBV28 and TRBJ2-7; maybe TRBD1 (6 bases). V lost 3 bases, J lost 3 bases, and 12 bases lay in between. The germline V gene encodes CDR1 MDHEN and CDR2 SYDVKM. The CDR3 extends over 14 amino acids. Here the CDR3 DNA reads TGTGCCAGCAGTTTCCTGGGGGCCATCTACGAGCAGTACTTC. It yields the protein CASSFLGAIYEQYF.

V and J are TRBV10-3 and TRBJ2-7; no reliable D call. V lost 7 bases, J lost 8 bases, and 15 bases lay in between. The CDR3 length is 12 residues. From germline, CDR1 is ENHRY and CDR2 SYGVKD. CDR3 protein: CAITDGVNKQYF. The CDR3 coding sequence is TGTGCCATCACCGACGGAGTCAATAAGCAGTACTTC.

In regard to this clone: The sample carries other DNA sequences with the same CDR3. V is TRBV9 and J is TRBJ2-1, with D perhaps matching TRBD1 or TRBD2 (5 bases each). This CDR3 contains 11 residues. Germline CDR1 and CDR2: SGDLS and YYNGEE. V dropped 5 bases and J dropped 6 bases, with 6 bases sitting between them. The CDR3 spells CASRRGNEQFF. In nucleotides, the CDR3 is TGTGCCAGCAGGAGGGGCAATGAGCAGTTCTTC.

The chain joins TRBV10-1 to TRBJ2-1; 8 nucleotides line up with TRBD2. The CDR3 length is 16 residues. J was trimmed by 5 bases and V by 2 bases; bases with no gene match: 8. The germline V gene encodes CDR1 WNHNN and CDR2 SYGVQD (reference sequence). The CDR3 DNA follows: TGCGCCAGCAGTGAGGGACCCGGACTAGCCGACAATGAGCAGTTCTTC. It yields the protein CASSEGPGLADNEQFF.

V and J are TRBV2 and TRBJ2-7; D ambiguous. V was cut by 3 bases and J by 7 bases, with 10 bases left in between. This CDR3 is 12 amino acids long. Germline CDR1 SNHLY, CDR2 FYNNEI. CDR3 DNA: TGTGCCAGCAGTGAGGGCCGCTGGGAGCAGTACTTC. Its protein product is CASSEGRWEQYF.

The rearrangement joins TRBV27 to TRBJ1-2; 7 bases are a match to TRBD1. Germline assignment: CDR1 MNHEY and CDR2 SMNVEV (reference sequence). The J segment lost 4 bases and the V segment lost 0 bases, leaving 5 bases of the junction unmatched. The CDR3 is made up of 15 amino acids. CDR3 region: CASSLSPTGLYGYTF. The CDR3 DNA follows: TGTGCCAGCAGTTTATCTCCGACAGGGCTCTATGGCTACACCTTC.

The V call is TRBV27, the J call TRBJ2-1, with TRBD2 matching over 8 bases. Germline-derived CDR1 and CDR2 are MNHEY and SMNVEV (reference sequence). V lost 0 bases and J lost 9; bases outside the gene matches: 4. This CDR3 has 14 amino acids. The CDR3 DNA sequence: TGTGCCAGCAGTTTATCCTCGGGGGGGAGTGAGCAGTTCTTC. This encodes CASSLSSGGSEQFF.

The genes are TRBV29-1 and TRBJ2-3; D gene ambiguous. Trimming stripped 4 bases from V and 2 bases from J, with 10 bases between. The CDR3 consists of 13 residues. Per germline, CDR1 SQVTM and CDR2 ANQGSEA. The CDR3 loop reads CSVADLNTDTQYF. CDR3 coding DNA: TGCAGCGTTGCCGATCTCAACACAGATACGCAGTATTTT.

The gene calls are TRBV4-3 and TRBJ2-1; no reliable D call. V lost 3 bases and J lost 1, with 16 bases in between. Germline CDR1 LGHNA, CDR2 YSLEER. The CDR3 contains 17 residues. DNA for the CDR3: TGCGCCAGCAGCCAGACGGTGGAGCCGAGTTCCTACAATGAGCAGTTCTTC. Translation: CASSQTVEPSSYNEQFF.

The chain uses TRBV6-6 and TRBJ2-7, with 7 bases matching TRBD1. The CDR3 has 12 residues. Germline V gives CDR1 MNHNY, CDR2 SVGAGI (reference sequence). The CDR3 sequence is CGTTGVFGEQYF. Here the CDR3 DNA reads TGTGGAACCACAGGGGTTTTCGGCGAGCAGTACTTC.

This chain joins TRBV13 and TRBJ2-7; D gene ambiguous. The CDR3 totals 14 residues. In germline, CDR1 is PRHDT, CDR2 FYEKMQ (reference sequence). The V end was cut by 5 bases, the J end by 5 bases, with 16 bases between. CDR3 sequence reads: CASSPWAQSHEQYF. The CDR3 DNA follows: TGTGCCAGCAGCCCATGGGCACAGAGCCACGAGCAGTACTTC.

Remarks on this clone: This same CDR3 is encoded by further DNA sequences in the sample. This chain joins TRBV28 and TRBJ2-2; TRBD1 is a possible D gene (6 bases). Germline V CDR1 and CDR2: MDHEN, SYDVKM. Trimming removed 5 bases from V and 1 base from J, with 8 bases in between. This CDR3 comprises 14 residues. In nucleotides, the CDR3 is TGTGCCAGCAGTCTGACAGGGAACACCGGGGAGCTGTTTTTT. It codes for CASSLTGNTGELFF. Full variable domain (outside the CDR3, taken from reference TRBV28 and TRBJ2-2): DVKVTQSSRYLVKRTGEKVFLECVQDMDHENMFWYRQDPGLGLRLIYFSYDVKMKEKGDIPEGYSVSREKKERFSLILESASTNQTSMYLCASSLTGNTGELFFGEGSRLTVL.

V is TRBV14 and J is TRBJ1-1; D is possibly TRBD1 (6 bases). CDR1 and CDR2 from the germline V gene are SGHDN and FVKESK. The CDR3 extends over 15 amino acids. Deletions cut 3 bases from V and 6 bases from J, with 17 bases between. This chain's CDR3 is CASSQKDWGAAEAFF. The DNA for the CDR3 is TGTGCCAGCAGCCAGAAAGATTGGGGGGCCGCTGAAGCTTTCTTT.

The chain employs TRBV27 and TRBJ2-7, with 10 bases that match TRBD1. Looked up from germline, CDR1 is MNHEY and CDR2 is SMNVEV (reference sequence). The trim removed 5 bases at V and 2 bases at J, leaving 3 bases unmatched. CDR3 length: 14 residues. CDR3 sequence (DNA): TGTGCCAGCAGTGGACAGGGGGAAACCTACGAGCAGTACTTC. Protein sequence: CASSGQGETYEQYF.

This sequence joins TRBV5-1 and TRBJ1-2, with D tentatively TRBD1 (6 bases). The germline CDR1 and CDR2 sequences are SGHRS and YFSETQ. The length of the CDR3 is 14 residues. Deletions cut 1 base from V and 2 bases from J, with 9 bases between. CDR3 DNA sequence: TGCGCCAGCAGCTTGAGGACAGCAAACTATGGCTACACCTTC. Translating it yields CASSLRTANYGYTF. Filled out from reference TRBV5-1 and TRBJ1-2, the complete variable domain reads KAGVTQTPRYLIKTRGQQVTLSCSPISGHRSVSWYQQTPGQGLQFLFEYFSETQRNKGNFPGRFSGRQFSNSRSEMNVSTLELGDSALYLCASSLRTANYGYTFGSGTRLTVV.

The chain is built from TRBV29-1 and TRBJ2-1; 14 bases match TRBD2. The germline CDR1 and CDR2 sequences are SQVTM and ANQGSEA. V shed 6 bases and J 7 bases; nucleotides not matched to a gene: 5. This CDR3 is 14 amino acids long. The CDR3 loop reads CSVLGLAGVNEQFF. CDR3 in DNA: TGCAGCGTCCTGGGACTAGCGGGAGTGAATGAGCAGTTCTTC.

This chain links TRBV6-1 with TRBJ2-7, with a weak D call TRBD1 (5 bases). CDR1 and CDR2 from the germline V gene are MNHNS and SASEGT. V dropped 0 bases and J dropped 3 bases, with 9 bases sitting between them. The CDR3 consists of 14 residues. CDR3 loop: CASSEAGLNYEQYF. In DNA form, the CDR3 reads TGTGCCAGCAGTGAAGCGGGGCTAAACTACGAGCAGTACTTC.

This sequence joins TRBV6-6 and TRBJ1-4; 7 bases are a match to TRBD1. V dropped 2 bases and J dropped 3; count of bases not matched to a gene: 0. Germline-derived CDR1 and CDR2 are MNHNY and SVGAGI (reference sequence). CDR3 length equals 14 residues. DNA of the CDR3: TGTGCCAGCAGTTACACAGGGGCTAATGAAAAACTGTTTTTT. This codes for CASSYTGANEKLFF.

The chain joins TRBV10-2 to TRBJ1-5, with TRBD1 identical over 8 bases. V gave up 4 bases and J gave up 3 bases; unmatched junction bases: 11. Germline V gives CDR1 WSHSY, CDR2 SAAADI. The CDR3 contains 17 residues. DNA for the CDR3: TGCGCCAGCAGTGGGCCCCTCGGCAGGGGGCCCAATCAGCCCCAGCATTTT. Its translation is CASSGPLGRGPNQPQHF.

The DNA for the CDR3 is TGTGCCAGCAGCTCCGCCCTCGTTGATACGCAGTATTTT. As protein: CASSSALVDTQYF. The genes are TRBV13 and TRBJ2-3; D is ambiguous. The CDR3 loop spans 13 amino acids. V was trimmed by 4 bases and J by 6 bases, leaving 11 bases between them. From germline, CDR1 is PRHDT and CDR2 FYEKMQ (reference sequence).

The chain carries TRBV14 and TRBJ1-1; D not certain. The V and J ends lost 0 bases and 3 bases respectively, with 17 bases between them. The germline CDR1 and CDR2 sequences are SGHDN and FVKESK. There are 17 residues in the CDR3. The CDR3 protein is CASSQDNRRSRDTEAFF. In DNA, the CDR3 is TGTGCCAGCAGCCAAGATAATAGGCGATCGCGGGACACTGAAGCTTTCTTT.

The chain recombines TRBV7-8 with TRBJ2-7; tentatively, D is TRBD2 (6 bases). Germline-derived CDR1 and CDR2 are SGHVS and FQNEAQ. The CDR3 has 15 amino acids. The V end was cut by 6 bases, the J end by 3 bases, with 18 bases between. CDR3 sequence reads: CASSRGGDGYYEQYF. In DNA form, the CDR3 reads TGTGCCAGCAGTAGGGGAGGTGATGGTTACTACGAGCAGTACTTC.

DNA of the CDR3: TGCGCCAGCAGTGGAGGTGGTGAGCAGTTCTTC. The encoded protein is CASSGGGEQFF. The chain is built from TRBV10-1 and TRBJ2-1, with D uncertain. V was clipped by 4 bases and J by 9 bases, with 7 bases between them. Germline values: CDR1 WNHNN, CDR2 SYGVQD (reference sequence). The CDR3 length is 11 residues.